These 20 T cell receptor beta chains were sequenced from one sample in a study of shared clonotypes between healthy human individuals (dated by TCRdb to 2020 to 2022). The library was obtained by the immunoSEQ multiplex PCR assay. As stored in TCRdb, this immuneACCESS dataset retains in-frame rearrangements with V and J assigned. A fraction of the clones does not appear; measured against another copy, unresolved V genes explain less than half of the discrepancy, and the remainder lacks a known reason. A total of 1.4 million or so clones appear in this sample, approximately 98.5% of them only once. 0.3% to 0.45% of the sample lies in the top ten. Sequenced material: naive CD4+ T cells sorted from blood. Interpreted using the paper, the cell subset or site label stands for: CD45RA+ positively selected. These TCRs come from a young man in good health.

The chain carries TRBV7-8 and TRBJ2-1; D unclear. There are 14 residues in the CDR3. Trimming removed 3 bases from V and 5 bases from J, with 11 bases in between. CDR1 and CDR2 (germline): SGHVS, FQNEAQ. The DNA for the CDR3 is TGTGCCAGCAGCTTGTTAAGGACCAACAATGAGCAGTTCTTC. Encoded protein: CASSLLRTNNEQFF.

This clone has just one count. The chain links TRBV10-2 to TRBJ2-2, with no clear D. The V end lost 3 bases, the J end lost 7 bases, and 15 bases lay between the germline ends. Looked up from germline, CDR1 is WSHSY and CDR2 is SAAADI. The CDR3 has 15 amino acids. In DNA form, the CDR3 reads TGCGCCAGCAGTGATCCGGGTGAGAAGGTCGGGGAGCTGTTTTTT. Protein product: CASSDPGEKVGELFF.

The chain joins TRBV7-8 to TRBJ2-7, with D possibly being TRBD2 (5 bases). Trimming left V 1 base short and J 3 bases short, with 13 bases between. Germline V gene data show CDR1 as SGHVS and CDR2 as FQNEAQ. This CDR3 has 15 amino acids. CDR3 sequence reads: CASSLGASWIYEQYF. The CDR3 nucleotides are TGTGCCAGCAGCTTAGGGGCTAGCTGGATCTACGAGCAGTACTTC. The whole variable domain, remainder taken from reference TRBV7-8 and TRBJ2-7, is GAGVSQSPRYKVAKRGQDVALRCDPISGHVSLFWYQQALGQGPEFLTYFQNEAQLDKSGLPSDRFFAERPEGSVSTLKIQRTQQEDSAVYLCASSLGASWIYEQYFGPGTRLTVT.

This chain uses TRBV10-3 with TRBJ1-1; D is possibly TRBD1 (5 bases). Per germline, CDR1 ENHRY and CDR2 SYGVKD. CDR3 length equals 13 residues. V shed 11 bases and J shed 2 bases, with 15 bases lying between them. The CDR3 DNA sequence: TGTGCCGCCCAGGGAGAAACCAACACTGAAGCTTTCTTT. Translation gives CAAQGETNTEAFF.

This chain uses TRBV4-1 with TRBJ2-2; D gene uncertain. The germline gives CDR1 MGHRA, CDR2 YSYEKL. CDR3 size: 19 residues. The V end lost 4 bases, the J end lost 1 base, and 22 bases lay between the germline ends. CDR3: CASSLRRLGSAGNTGELFF. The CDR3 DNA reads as TGCGCCAGCAGCCTTCGTCGTTTGGGGTCGGCTGGGAACACCGGGGAGCTGTTTTTT.

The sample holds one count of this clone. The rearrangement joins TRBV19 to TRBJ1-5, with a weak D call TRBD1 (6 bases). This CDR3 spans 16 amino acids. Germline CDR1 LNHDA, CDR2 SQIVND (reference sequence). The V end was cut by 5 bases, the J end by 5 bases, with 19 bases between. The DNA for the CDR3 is TGTGCCAGTAGTGCCCGCGGGGGCTTCGGCGATCAGCCCCAGCATTTT. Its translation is CASSARGGFGDQPQHF.

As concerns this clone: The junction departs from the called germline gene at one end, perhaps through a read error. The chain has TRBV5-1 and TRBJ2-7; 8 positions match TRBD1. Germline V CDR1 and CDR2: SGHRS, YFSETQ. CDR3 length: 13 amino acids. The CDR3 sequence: CASSRTGFYEQNF. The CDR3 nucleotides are TGCGCCAGCAGCAGGACAGGGTTCTACGAGCAGAACTTC.

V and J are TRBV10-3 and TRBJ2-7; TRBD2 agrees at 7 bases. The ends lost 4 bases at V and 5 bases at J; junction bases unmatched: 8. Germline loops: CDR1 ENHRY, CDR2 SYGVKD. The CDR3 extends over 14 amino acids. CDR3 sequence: CAISGTGLVNEQYF. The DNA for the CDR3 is TGTGCCATCAGTGGGACTGGACTAGTTAACGAGCAGTACTTC.

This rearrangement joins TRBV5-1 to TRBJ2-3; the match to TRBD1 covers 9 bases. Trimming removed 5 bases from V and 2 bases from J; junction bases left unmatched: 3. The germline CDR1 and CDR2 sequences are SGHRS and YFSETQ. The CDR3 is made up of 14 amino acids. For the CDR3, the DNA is TGCGCCAGCAGTACAGGGGGCTTCACAGATACGCAGTATTTT. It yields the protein CASSTGGFTDTQYF.

CDR3 region: CASSILSRTDTQYF. The CDR3 nucleotides read TGTGCCAGTAGTATATTATCTAGGACCGATACGCAGTATTTT. The chain recombines TRBV19 with TRBJ2-3; unclear D gene. Germline CDR1 reads LNHDA; CDR2 reads SQIVND (reference sequence). V lost 2 bases and J lost 6, with 12 bases in between. CDR3 length equals 14 residues.

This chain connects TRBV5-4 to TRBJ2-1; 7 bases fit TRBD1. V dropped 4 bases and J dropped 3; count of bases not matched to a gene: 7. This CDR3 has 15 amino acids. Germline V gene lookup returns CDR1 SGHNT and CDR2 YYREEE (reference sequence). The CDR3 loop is CASSPQGEIYNEQFF. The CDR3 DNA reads TGTGCCAGCAGCCCCCAGGGGGAGATCTACAATGAGCAGTTCTTC.

CDR3 amino acids: CASRQAGPGTGELFF. In DNA form, the CDR3 reads TGCGCCAGCAGACAGGCGGGACCGGGCACCGGGGAGCTGTTTTTT. The chain recombines TRBV4-1 with TRBJ2-2; tentative D call: TRBD2 (6 bases). Germline CDR1 is MGHRA and CDR2 is YSYEKL. Trimming took off 6 bases at V and 4 bases at J, with 15 bases between the two ends. The CDR3 totals 15 residues.

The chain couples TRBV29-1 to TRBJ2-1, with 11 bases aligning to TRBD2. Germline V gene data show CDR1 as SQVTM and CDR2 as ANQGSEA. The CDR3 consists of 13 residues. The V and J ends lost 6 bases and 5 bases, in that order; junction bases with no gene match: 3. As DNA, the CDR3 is TGCAGCGTGGGACTAGCGGAGGACAATGAGCAGTTCTTC. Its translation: CSVGLAEDNEQFF.

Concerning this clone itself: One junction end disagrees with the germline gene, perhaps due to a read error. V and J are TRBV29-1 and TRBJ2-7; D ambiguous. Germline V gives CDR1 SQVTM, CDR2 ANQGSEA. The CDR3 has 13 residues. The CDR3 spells CSVKEVGIGEQYF. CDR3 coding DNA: TGCAGCGTTAAAGAGGTGGGGATCGGCGAGCAGTACTTC.

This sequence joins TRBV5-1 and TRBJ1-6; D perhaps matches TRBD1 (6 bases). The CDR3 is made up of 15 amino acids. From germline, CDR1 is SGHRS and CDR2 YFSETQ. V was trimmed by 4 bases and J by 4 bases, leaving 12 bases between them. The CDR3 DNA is TGCGCCAGCAGCGGCGGACAGAGTTATAATTCACCCCTCCACTTT. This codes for CASSGGQSYNSPLHF.

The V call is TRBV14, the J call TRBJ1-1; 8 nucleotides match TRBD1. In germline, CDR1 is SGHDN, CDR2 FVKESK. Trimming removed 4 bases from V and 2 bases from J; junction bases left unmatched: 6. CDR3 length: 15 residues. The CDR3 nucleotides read TGTGCCAGCAGCCGGAACAGGGGGGCAAACACTGAAGCTTTCTTT. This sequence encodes CASSRNRGANTEAFF.

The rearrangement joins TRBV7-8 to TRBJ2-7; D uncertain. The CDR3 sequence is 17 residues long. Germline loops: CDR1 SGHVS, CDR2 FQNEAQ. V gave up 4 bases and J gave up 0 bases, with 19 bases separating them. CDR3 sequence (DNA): TGTGCCAGCAGCTCCAAATATCCCTCGGCGGCCTCCTACGAGCAGTACTTC. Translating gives CASSSKYPSAASYEQYF.

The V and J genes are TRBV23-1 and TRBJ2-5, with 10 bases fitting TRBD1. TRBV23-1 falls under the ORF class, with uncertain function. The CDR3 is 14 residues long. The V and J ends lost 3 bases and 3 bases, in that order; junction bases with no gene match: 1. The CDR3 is CASSQGQGKETQYF. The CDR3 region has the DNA TGCGCCAGCAGTCAGGGACAGGGGAAAGAGACCCAGTACTTC.

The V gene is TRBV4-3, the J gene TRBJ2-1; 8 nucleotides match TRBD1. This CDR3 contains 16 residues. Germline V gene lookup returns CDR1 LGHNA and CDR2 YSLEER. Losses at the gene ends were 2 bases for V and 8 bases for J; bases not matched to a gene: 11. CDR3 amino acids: CASSQHVSRGLDEQFF. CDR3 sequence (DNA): TGCGCCAGCAGCCAACACGTATCCAGGGGGCTGGATGAGCAGTTCTTC.

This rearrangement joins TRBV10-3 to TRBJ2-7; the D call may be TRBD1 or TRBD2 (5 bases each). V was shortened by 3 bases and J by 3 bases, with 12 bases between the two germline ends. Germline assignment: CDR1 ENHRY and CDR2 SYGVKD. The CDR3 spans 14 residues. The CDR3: CAISDRDQFYEQYF. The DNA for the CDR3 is TGTGCCATCAGTGATCGGGACCAGTTCTACGAGCAGTACTTC.